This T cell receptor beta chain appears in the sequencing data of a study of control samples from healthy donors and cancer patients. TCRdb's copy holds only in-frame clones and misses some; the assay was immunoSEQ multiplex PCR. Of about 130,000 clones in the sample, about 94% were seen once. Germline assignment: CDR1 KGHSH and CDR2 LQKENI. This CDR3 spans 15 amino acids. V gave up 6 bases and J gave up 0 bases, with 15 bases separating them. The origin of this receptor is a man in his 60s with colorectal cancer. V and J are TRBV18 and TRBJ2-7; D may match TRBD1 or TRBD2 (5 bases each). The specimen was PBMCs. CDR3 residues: CASSRGAETSYEQYF. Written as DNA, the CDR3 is TGTGCCAGCTCCCGAGGGGCGGAGACCTCCTACGAGCAGTACTTC.